This T cell receptor (beta chain) was sequenced in a study of T cells after yellow fever vaccination. Remarks on this clonotype: The antigen remains undetermined.

Notes on the study in general: Reappearance after the booster was observed for most primary-vaccination clones (about 97% CD4, roughly 90% CD8).

The CDR3 contains 14 residues. Trimming took off 6 bases at V and 2 bases at J, with 11 bases between the two ends. From germline, CDR1 is SNHLY and CDR2 FYNNEI. TCRdb re-derived calls from the 5' RACE reads in MiXCR, one entry per CDR3 protein. The table lists around 590,000 distinct CDR3 sequences, roughly an eighth of them singletons. The receptor was isolated from a man aged 25 to 40 who received the YFV17D yellow fever vaccine. The V and J genes are TRBV2 and TRBJ1-5; tentatively, D is TRBD1 (5 bases). The material was PBMCs, obtained on the day of the yellow fever booster vaccination. CDR3 in amino acids: CASRNGGGNQPQHF. CDR3 nucleotide sequence: TGTGCCAGCAGAAATGGGGGAGGCAATCAGCCCCAGCATTTT.